This T cell receptor beta chain comes out of a study of cytomegalovirus exposure and HLA in healthy donors. Study context: HLA-typed donors were the source of tens of millions of unique TCRs held in an early data release.

60 Vbeta and 13 Jbeta primers were used in PCR. TCRdb's copy holds only in-frame clones and misses some; the assay was immunoSEQ multiplex PCR. Counted here are some 150,000 clones, 76% occurring once; the ten biggest clones make up 0.7% to 0.85%. The sample was PBMCs. This receptor was taken from a female donor in good health and CMV-seronegative.

CDR3 loop: CASSLEVGDSTDTQYF. CDR3 sequence (DNA): TGCGCCAGCAGCTTGGAGGTAGGGGATAGCACAGATACGCAGTATTTT. The V gene is TRBV5-1, the J gene TRBJ2-3, with D maybe TRBD1 (5 bases). This CDR3 is 16 amino acids long. Germline CDR1 reads SGHRS; CDR2 reads YFSETQ. V lost 0 bases, J lost 0 bases, and 11 bases lay in between.